The table lists the clone carrying this T cell receptor beta chain with many counts. Its antigen is not identified. The data derive from a study of T-cell memory formation after mild COVID-19. The CDR3 is 15 residues long. Germline CDR1 LGHNA, CDR2 YSLEER. V was clipped by 4 bases and J by 4 bases; unmatched bases: 2. Study-level points and caveats: Day 15 to 85 contracting clones showed balanced CD4/CD8; day 15 to 37 expanders favored CD4+. Contracting clones localized mainly to CM and EM when CD4+ and mainly to EMRA when CD8+.

TCRdb analysed the 5' RACE reads with MiXCR anew, one entry per CDR3 protein. The table lists around 300,000 distinct CDR3 sequences, 7.5% to 9.5% of them singletons. Sequencing was carried out using PBMCs or a T cell subset sorted from them (not recorded which). The chain recombines TRBV4-3 with TRBJ2-2; 11 bases align to TRBD1. The sequence was collected from a man between 18 and 29 years old who had mild COVID-19 (a few samples of this study predate the infection). Cell type and time point are not known. CDR3 sequence (DNA): TGCGCCAGCAGCCCTGGACAGGGGGCCACCGGGGAGCTGTTTTTT. Amino acids: CASSPGQGATGELFF.